Sequencing of this T cell receptor (beta chain) was carried out in a study of blood T cell repertoires in COVID-19. Study-wide context: COVID-19 samples from acute and convalescent phases originated in the United States, Italy and Spain.

Only in-frame clones appear in the TCRdb table, and some are missing; sequencing was by immunoSEQ multiplex PCR. Found here are tens of thousands of clones, more than 85% of them singletons; the top ten hold roughly 9.8%. This clone was observed a single time. The CDR3 consists of 15 residues. V was shortened by 6 bases and J by 9 bases, with 18 bases between the two germline ends. Germline CDR1 is MNHEY and CDR2 is SVGAGI. The chain links TRBV6-5 to TRBJ1-6; TRBD1 might be the D (6 bases). The receptor comes from a woman older than 75 with acute or convalescent COVID-19. Input material: peripheral blood. CDR3 sequence reads: CASRPSRGDSSPLHF. The CDR3 region has the DNA TGTGCCAGCAGGCCTTCCAGGGGTGATAGTTCACCCCTCCACTTT.